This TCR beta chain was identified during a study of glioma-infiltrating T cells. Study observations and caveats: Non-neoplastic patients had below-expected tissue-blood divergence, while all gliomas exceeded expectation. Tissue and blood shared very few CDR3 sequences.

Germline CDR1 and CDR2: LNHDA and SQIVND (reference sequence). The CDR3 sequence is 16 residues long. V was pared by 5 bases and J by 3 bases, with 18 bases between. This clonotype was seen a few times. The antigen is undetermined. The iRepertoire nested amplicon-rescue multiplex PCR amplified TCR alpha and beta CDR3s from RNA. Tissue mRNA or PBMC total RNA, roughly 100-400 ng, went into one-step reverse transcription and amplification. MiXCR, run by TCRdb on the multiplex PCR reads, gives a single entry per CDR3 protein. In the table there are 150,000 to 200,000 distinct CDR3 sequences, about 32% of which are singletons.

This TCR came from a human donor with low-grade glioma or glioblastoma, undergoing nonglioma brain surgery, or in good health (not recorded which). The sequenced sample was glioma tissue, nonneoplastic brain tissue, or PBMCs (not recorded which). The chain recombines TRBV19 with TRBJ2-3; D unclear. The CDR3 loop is CASSSRRSSGTDTQYF. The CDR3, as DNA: TGTGCCAGTAGTTCCCGGAGAAGTTCCGGGACAGATACGCAGTATTTT. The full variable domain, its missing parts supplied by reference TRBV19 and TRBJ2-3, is DGGITQSPKYLFRKEGQNVTLSCEQNLNHDAMYWYRQDPGQGLRLIYYSQIVNDFQKGDIAEGYSVSREKKESFPLTVTSAQKNPTAFYLCASSSRRSSGTDTQYFGPGTRLTVL.